This T cell receptor beta chain was obtained from a study of T-cell memory formation after mild COVID-19 (dated by TCRdb to the early 2020s). About the study as a whole: TCR sequence clusters from the two donors were largely donor specific. In a couple of donors, T-cell clones that expanded and contracted after mild COVID-19 were tracked by sequencing TCRalpha and TCRbeta repertoires over time. The cohort was made up of two young adult volunteers, one female and one male, who were previously healthy. Broad study findings and their caveats: Some responding clones were found in pre-infection memory, which suggests that pre-existing cross-reactive memory T cells took part in the SARS-CoV-2 response. The second-wave clones that peaked on day 37 were not confirmed to be SARS-CoV-2 specific. Clones contracting from day 15 to 85 had balanced CD4/CD8 phenotypes, while a second wave expanding from day 15 to 37 was biased towards CD4+. Contracting CD4+ clones were located mainly in the CM and EM memory subsets, whereas CD8+ clones were found to be enriched in EMRA. The study covered only a couple of mild cases, and larger cohorts including severe cases with pre-infection samples were considered necessary.

As concerns this clonotype: No antigen is known for it. Per-base qualities were not stored, and no clone one base away is much larger.

V loses 1 base, J loses 4 bases, and the germline ends lie 8 bases apart. Reading from cysteine to phenylalanine, the CDR3 counts 14 amino acids. Of all the DNA, just the CDR3 is kept, 42 bases in frame from base 1. CDR1 SEHNR and CDR2 FQNEAQ were looked up in the germline V gene (reference sequence). Ficoll-Paque density gradient centrifugation was the method used to isolate PBMCs. Sequencing used an Illumina NovaSeq 6000. Using 5'RACE with constant-segment primers, TCRalpha and TCRbeta cDNA libraries were constructed, with sample barcodes and unique molecular identifiers added in the process. RNA was extracted from every sample with Trizol reagent. Amplification of the libraries took two PCR steps, and the second step added a second sample barcode plus Illumina TruSeq adapters. Sequencing of libraries was performed on an Illumina NovaSeq with 2 x 150 bp paired-end reads. Concerning the study's data processing: With migec v1.2.7, reads were demultiplexed and then collapsed into UMI-guided consensus sequences. Using mixcr v2.1.11, UMI consensuses were aligned to TRA and TRB V and J templates and then assembled into clonotypes. Expanded or contracted clonotypes were those called significant by both edgeR and NoisET, with noise models trained on biological replicates. For edgeR calls, a false discovery rate-adjusted p below 0.01 and a log2 fold-change threshold of 1 were applied. As an exploratory analysis of dynamics, max-normalized trajectories of the 1000 most abundant clonotypes were examined with PCA combined with hierarchical clustering. Separately sequenced CD4+ and CD8+ repertoires were used to assign a CD4 or CD8 phenotype to each responding clone. Using fastp at Q25 and MiXCR, TCRdb reprocessed the public reads and kept productive beta chains. A single entry per CDR3 protein holds the most common genes and DNA from its merged rows. The V and J calls here are based on TCRdb, not the publication. The sample table records 400,000 to 550,000 distinct CDR3 sequences; nearly 25% of these occur just once. Roughly an eighth of the sample rests with the top ten.

The TCR sequence derives from an adult woman who had mild COVID-19 (a few samples of this study predate the infection). The sample titles of this study are shuffled in the database, so cell type and time point are left out; the donor was told from shared clones. Sequencing was carried out using PBMCs or a T cell subset sorted from them (not recorded which). The chain is made from TRBV7-9 and TRBJ2-1; the D gene is not confidently resolved. Here is the DNA: TGTGCCAGCAGCTTAGGGGATGCGTACAATGAGCAGTTCTTC. This sequence encodes CASSLGDAYNEQFF.